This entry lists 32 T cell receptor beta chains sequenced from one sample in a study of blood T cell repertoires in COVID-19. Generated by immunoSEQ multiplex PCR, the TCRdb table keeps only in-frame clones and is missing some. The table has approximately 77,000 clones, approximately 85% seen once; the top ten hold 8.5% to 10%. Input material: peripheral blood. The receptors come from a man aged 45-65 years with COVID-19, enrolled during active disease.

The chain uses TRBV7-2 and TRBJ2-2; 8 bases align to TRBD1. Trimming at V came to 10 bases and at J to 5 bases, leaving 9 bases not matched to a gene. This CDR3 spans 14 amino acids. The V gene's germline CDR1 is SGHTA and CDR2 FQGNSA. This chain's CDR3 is CAIQGAFVTGELFF. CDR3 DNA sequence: TGTGCCATTCAGGGGGCCTTTGTTACCGGGGAGCTGTTTTTT. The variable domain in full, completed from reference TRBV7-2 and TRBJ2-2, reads GAGVSQSPSNKVTEKGKDVELRCDPISGHTALYWYRQSLGQGLEFLIYFQGNSAPDKSGLPSDRFSAERTGGSVSTLTIQRTQQEDSAVYLCAIQGAFVTGELFFGEGSRLTVL.

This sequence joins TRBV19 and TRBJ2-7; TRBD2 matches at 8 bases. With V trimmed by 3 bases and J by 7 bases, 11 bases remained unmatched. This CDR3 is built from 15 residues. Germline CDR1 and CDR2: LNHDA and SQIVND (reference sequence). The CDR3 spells CASSIPGRAPQEQYF. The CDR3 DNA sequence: TGTGCCAGTAGTATTCCCGGGAGGGCCCCCCAAGAGCAGTACTTC. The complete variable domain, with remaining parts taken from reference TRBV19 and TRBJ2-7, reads DGGITQSPKYLFRKEGQNVTLSCEQNLNHDAMYWYRQDPGQGLRLIYYSQIVNDFQKGDIAEGYSVSREKKESFPLTVTSAQKNPTAFYLCASSIPGRAPQEQYFGPGTRLTVT.

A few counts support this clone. In DNA form, the CDR3 reads TGTGCCAGCAGCTTAGTGGCAGTTTTGTACAATGAGCAGTTCTTC. It codes for CASSLVAVLYNEQFF. V usage is TRBV7-2 and J usage is TRBJ2-1; D uncertain. Germline V lookup: CDR1 SGHTA, CDR2 FQGNSA. This CDR3 comprises 15 residues. Trimming stripped 1 base from V and 4 bases from J, with 11 bases between.

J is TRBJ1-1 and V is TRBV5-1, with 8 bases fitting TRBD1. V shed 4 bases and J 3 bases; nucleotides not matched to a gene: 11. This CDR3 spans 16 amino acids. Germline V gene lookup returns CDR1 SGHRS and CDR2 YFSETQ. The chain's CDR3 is CASSPGAGGYDTEAFF. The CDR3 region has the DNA TGCGCCAGCAGCCCGGGGGCAGGGGGCTATGACACTGAAGCTTTCTTT.

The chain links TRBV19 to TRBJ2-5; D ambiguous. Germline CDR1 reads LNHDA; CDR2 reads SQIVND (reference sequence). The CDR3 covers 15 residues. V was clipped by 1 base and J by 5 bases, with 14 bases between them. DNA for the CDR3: TGTGCCAGTAGTATAGGTCGGGTTGCCGGGGAGACCCAGTACTTC. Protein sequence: CASSIGRVAGETQYF.

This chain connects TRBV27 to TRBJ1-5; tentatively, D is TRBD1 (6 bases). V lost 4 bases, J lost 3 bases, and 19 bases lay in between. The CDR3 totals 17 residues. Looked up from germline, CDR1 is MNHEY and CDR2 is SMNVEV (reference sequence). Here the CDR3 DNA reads TGTGCCAGCAGTTCAGCCGCGAGACAGGAAATCAATCAGCCCCAGCATTTT. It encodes CASSSAARQEINQPQHF.

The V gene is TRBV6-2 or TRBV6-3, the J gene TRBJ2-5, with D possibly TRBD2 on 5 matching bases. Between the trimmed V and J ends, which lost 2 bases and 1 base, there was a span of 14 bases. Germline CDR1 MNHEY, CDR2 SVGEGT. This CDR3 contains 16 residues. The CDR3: CASSYVSSPGQETQYF. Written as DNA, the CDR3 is TGTGCCAGCAGTTACGTCTCTAGCCCAGGCCAAGAGACCCAGTACTTC.

The CDR3 nucleotides read TGTGCCAGTACTGCAAGGGGGTTTCAAGAGACCCAGTACTTC. Its translation: CASTARGFQETQYF. The rearrangement joins TRBV19 to TRBJ2-5; possible D gene TRBD1, 6 bases. The ends were cut back, 7 bases at V and 2 bases at J, with 14 bases in the middle. This CDR3 has 14 residues. Germline CDR1 LNHDA, CDR2 SQIVND (reference sequence).

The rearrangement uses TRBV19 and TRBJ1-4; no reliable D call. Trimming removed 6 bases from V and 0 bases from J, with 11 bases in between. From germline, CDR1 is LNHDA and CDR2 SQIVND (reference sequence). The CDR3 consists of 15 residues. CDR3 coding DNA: TGTGCCAGTAGCGACACAGTGTCAACTAATGAAAAACTGTTTTTT. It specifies CASSDTVSTNEKLFF. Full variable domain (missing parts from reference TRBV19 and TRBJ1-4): DGGITQSPKYLFRKEGQNVTLSCEQNLNHDAMYWYRQDPGQGLRLIYYSQIVNDFQKGDIAEGYSVSREKKESFPLTVTSAQKNPTAFYLCASSDTVSTNEKLFFGSGTQLSVL.

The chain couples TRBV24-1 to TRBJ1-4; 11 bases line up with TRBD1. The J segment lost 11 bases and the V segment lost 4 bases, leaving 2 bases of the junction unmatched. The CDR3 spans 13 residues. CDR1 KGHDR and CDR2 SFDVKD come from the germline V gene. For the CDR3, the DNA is TGTGCCACCAGTGACCGGGACAGGGGGAAACTGTTTTTT. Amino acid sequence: CATSDRDRGKLFF.

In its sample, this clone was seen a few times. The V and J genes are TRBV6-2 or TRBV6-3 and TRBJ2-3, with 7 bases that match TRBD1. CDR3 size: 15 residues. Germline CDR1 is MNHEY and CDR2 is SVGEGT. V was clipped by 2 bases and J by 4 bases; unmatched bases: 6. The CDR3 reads CASSYEGAVSDTQYF. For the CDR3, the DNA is TGTGCCAGCAGTTACGAGGGGGCAGTTTCAGATACGCAGTATTTT.

This CDR3 is CASSLAPTGRSRGNTIYF. In DNA, the CDR3 is TGTGCCAGCAGCTTGGCCCCCACAGGTAGATCTCGGGGAAACACCATATATTTT. The rearrangement uses TRBV5-6 and TRBJ1-3, with D tentatively TRBD1 (5 bases). The V and J ends lost 0 bases and 4 bases respectively, with 20 bases between them. This CDR3 spans 18 amino acids. Germline-derived CDR1 and CDR2 are SGHDT and YYEEEE.

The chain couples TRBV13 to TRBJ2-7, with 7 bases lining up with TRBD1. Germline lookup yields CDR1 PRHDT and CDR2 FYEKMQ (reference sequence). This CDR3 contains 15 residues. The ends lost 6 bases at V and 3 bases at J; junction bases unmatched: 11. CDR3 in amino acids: CASSRRTGDDYEQYF. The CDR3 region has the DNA TGTGCCAGCAGTCGAAGGACAGGCGACGACTACGAGCAGTACTTC.

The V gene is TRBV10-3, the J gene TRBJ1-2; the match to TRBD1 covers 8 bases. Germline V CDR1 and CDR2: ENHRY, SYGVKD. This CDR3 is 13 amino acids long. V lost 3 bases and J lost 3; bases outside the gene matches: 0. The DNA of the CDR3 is TGTGCCATCAGTGAACAGGGGGACTATGGCTACACCTTC. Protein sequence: CAISEQGDYGYTF.

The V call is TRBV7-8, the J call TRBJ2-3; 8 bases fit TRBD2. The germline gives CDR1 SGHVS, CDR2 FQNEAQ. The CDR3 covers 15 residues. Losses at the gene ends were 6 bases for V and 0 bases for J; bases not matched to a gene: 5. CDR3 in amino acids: CASRELAVSTDTQYF. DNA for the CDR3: TGTGCCAGCAGGGAACTAGCGGTCAGCACAGATACGCAGTATTTT.

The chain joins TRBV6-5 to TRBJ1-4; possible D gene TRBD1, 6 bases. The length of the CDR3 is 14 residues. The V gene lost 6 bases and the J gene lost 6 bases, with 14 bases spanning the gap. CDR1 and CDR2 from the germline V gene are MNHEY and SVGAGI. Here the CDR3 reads CASRQGEEYEKLFF. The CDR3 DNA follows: TGTGCCAGCAGACAGGGAGAGGAGTATGAAAAACTGTTTTTT.

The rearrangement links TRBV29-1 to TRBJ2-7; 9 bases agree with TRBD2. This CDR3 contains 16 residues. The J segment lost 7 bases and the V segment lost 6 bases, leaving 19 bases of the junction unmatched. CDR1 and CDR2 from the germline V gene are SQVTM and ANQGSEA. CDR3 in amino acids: CSVAREGGRASEEQYF. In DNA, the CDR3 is TGCAGCGTCGCCAGGGAGGGCGGGAGGGCGTCGGAAGAGCAGTACTTC.

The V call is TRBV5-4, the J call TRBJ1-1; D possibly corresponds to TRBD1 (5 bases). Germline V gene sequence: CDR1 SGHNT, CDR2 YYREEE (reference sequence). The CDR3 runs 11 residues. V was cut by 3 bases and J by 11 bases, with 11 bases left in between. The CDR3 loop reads CASSWGEEAFF. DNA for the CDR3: TGTGCCAGCAGCTGGGGGGAGGAGGCTTTCTTT. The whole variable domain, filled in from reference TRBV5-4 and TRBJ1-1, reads ETGVTQSPTHLIKTRGQQVTLRCSSQSGHNTVSWYQQALGQGPQFIFQYYREEENGRGNFPPRFSGLQFPNYSSELNVNALELDDSALYLCASSWGEEAFFGQGTRLTVV.

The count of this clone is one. CDR3 sequence: CASSFQGNSPLHF. The CDR3 bases are TGTGCCAGCAGCTTCCAGGGGAATTCACCCCTCCACTTT. The chain employs TRBV11-2 and TRBJ1-6, with D maybe TRBD1 (6 bases). The V gene lost 3 bases and the J gene lost 7 bases, with 7 bases spanning the gap. Germline CDR1 is SGHAT and CDR2 is FQNNGV. The CDR3 loop spans 13 amino acids.

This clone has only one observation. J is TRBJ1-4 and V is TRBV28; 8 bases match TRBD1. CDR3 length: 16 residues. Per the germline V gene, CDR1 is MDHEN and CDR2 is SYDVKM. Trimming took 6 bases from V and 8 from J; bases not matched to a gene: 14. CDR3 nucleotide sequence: TGTGCCAGCAGGCCAGACAGGGGCCCAACAGGGGAAAAACTGTTTTTT. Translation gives CASRPDRGPTGEKLFF.

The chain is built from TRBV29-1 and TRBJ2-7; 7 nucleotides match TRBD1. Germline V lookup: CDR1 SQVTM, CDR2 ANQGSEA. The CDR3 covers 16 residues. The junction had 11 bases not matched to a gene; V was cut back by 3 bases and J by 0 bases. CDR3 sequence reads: CSVEGKQGQSSYEQYF. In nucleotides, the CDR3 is TGCAGCGTTGAGGGTAAACAGGGGCAAAGCTCCTACGAGCAGTACTTC.

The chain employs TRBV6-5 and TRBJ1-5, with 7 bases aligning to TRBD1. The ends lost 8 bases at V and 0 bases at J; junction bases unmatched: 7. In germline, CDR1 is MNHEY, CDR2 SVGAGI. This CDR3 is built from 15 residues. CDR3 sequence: CASRDRQYSNQPQHF. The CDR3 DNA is TGTGCCAGCCGGGACAGACAATATAGCAATCAGCCCCAGCATTTT.

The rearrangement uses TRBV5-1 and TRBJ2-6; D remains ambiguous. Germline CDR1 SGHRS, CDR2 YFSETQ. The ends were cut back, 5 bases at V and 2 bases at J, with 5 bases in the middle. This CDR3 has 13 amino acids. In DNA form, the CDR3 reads TGCGCCAGCAGTTATACTGGGGCCAACGTCCTGACTTTC. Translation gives CASSYTGANVLTF.

The DNA of the CDR3 is TGTGCCAGCTCGCCGGACAGGGGTTCGGGCTACACCTTC. Translated: CASSPDRGSGYTF. The chain joins TRBV18 to TRBJ1-2; 9 bases are shared with TRBD1. The germline gives CDR1 KGHSH, CDR2 LQKENI. This CDR3 is built from 13 residues. Trimming removed 6 bases from V and 8 bases from J; junction bases left unmatched: 7.

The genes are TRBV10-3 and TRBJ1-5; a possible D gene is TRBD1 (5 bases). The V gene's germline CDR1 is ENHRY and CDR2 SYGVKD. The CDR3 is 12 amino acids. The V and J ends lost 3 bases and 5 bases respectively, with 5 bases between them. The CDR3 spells CAISEGDQPQHF. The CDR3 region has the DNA TGTGCCATCAGTGAAGGGGATCAGCCCCAGCATTTT.

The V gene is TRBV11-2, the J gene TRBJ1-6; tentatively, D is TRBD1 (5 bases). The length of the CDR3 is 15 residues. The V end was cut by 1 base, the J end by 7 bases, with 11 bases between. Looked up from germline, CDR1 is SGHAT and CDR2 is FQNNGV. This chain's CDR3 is CASSLGGGANSPLHF. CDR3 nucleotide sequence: TGTGCCAGCAGCTTAGGGGGAGGGGCAAATTCACCCCTCCACTTT. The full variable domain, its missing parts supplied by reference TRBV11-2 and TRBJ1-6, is EAGVAQSPRYKIIEKRQSVAFWCNPISGHATLYWYQQILGQGPKLLIQFQNNGVVDDSQLPKDRFSAERLKGVDSTLKIQPAKLEDSAVYLCASSLGGGANSPLHFGNGTRLTVT.

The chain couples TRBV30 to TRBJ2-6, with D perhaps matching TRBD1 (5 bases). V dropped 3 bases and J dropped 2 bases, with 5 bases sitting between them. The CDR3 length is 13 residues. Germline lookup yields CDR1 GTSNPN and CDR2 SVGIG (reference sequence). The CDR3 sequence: CAWRGAGANVLTF. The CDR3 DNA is TGTGCCTGGAGAGGGGCTGGGGCCAACGTCCTGACTTTC.

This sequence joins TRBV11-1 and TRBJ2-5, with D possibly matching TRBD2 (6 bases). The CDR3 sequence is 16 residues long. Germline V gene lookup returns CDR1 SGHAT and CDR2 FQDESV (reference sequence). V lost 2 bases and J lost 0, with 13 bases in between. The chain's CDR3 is CASSLRRVEYQETQYF. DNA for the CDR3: TGTGCCAGCAGCTTAAGGAGGGTGGAGTACCAAGAGACCCAGTACTTC.

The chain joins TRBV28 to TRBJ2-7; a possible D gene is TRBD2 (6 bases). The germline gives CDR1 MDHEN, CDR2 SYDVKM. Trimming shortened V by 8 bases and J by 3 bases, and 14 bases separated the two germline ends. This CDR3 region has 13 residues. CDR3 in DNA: TGTGCCAGCGGAGCGGGCAGACACTACGAGCAGTACTTC. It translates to CASGAGRHYEQYF.

This CDR3 reads CASTERTSGIPYEQYF. CDR3 bases: TGTGCCAGCACCGAACGAACTAGCGGGATCCCCTACGAGCAGTACTTC. The rearrangement uses TRBV28 and TRBJ2-7, with TRBD2 matching over 10 bases. CDR1 and CDR2 (germline): MDHEN, SYDVKM. The CDR3 has 16 residues. J was trimmed by 2 bases and V by 7 bases; bases with no gene match: 11.

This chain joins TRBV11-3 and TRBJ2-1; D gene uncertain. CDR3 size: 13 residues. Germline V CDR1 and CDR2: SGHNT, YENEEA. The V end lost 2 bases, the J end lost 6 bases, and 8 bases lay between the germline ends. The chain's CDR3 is CASSLLGSNEQFF. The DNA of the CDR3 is TGTGCCAGCAGCTTATTGGGCTCCAATGAGCAGTTCTTC.

For the CDR3, the DNA is TGTGCCAGCAGTTCGGGAGCGGGACAGCCCCAGCATTTT. This gives the protein CASSSGAGQPQHF. The genes are TRBV12-3 or TRBV12-4 and TRBJ1-5, with D hard to call. V lost 4 bases to trimming and J lost 7 bases, with 11 bases between them. This CDR3 is built from 13 residues.